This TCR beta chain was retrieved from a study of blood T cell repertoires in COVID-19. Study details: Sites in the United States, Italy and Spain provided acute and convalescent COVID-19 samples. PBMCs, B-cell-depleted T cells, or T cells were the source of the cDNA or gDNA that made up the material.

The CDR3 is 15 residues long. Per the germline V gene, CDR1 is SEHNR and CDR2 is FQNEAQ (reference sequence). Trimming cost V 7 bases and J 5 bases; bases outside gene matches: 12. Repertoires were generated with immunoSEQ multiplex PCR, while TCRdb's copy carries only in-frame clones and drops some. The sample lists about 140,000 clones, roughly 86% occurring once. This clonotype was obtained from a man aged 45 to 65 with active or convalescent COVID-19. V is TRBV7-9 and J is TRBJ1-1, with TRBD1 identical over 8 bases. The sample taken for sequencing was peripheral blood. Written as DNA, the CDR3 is TGTGCCAGCACCGCACGACCACAGGGGGGAACTGAAGCTTTCTTT. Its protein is CASTARPQGGTEAFF. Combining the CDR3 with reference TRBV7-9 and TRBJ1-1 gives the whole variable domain DTGVSQNPRHKITKRGQNVTFRCDPISEHNRLYWYRQTLGQGPEFLTYFQNEAQLEKSRLLSDRFSAERPKGSFSTLEIQRTEQGDSAMYLCASTARPQGGTEAFFGQGTRLTVV.